One and the same sample provided the 19 T cell receptor beta chains below, sequenced in a study of graft-versus-host responses after intestinal transplantation. Here immunoSEQ multiplex PCR was the method, and the copy in TCRdb shows in-frame clones only, minus some. The sample lists tens of thousands of clones, roughly 94% seen once, with about 0.53% in the top ten. No cognate antigen is known for these TCRs. Sequencing used unstimulated CD8+ T cells sorted from spleen or lymph node cells, obtained before intestinal transplant. The receptors derive from a human donor who received an intestinal transplant.

The chain employs TRBV27 and TRBJ2-6; D perhaps matches TRBD1 (6 bases). Germline CDR1 is MNHEY and CDR2 is SMNVEV (reference sequence). V was pared by 8 bases and J by 0 bases, with 20 bases between. The CDR3 covers 18 residues. The CDR3 reads CASRTDPYVYSGANVLTF. The CDR3 DNA reads TGTGCCAGCCGGACAGATCCATATGTATACTCTGGGGCCAACGTCCTGACTTTC.

V usage is TRBV28 and J usage is TRBJ2-7; D perhaps matches TRBD2 (7 bases). Trimming stripped 6 bases from V and 6 bases from J, with 18 bases between. This CDR3 is 14 amino acids long. Germline CDR1 and CDR2: MDHEN and SYDVKM. The CDR3 DNA reads as TGTGCCAGCAGCAGGTTAACAGGGACTATCGAGCAGTACTTC. It specifies CASSRLTGTIEQYF.

The chain recombines TRBV5-1 with TRBJ2-7; 12 positions agree with TRBD2. Trimming removed 4 bases from V and 3 bases from J; junction bases left unmatched: 14. From germline, CDR1 is SGHRS and CDR2 YFSETQ. CDR3 length: 18 residues. The CDR3, as DNA: TGCGCCAGCAGCCTTAGGACTAGCGGGGTTTCGGGGTACTACGAGCAGTACTTC. Residues: CASSLRTSGVSGYYEQYF.

The chain employs TRBV4-1 and TRBJ2-7; 12 nucleotides line up with TRBD2. Germline-derived CDR1 and CDR2 are MGHRA and YSYEKL. Trimming removed 0 bases from V and 0 bases from J; junction bases left unmatched: 6. The CDR3 runs 18 residues. CDR3 sequence (DNA): TGCGCCAGCAGCCAAGATCCGGGGACTAGCGGGTTCTCCTACGAGCAGTACTTC. Translation: CASSQDPGTSGFSYEQYF.

This rearrangement joins TRBV28 to TRBJ2-7, with 7 bases matching TRBD2. Germline CDR1 reads MDHEN; CDR2 reads SYDVKM. The CDR3 length is 15 residues. J lost 3 bases, V lost 0 bases, and 5 bases had no gene match. CDR3 in amino acids: CASSLWLAENYEQYF. DNA for the CDR3: TGTGCCAGCAGTTTATGGCTAGCGGAAAACTACGAGCAGTACTTC.

The chain is built from TRBV6-5 and TRBJ1-5; D is uncertain. Germline CDR1 and CDR2: MNHEY and SVGAGI. The CDR3 consists of 14 residues. V lost 7 bases and J 2 bases, leaving 12 bases between the germline ends. CDR3 protein: CASKTLGGNQPQHF. The CDR3 DNA is TGTGCCAGCAAGACCCTGGGTGGCAATCAGCCCCAGCATTTT.

This chain joins TRBV5-1 and TRBJ1-2; the D gene is possibly TRBD1 (6 bases). V lost 4 bases and J 4 bases, leaving 11 bases between the germline ends. Germline loops: CDR1 SGHRS, CDR2 YFSETQ. The CDR3 is 13 amino acids. The CDR3 coding sequence is TGCGCCAGCAGCAGAGGACAGATCTATGGCTACACCTTC. Protein sequence: CASSRGQIYGYTF.

This chain links TRBV5-6 with TRBJ1-2; D remains unclear. Germline CDR1 and CDR2: SGHDT and YYEEEE. This CDR3 spans 13 amino acids. V was shortened by 2 bases and J by 5 bases, with 10 bases between the two germline ends. CDR3 sequence (DNA): TGTGCCAGCAGCTTCGGACGGGGTTATGGCTACACCTTC. Protein: CASSFGRGYGYTF.

CDR3 DNA sequence: TGTGCCAGCAGCCAAGGCGAGACAGGGTTGGGAAACTACGAGCAGTACTTC. Its protein is CASSQGETGLGNYEQYF. The J gene is TRBJ2-7, the V gene TRBV4-2, with 7 bases lining up with TRBD1. Per the germline V gene, CDR1 is LGHNA and CDR2 is YNFKEQ. V gave up 1 base and J gave up 3 bases; unmatched junction bases: 12. This CDR3 is built from 17 residues.

The V gene is TRBV9, the J gene TRBJ2-7; TRBD2 is a possible D gene (6 bases). Trimming removed 4 bases at V and 3 bases at J, with 20 bases between. From germline, CDR1 is SGDLS and CDR2 YYNGEE. The CDR3 has 16 amino acids. The CDR3 here is CASSPTGRQTNYEQYF. CDR3 DNA sequence: TGTGCCAGCAGCCCGACGGGGAGGCAGACAAACTACGAGCAGTACTTC.

The DNA of the CDR3 is TGTGCCAGCAGTCCCTGGGAGATGAGCACAGATACGCAGTATTTT. Its protein product is CASSPWEMSTDTQYF. The V call is TRBV2, the J call TRBJ2-3; maybe TRBD2 (5 bases). CDR1 SNHLY and CDR2 FYNNEI come from the germline V gene. The CDR3 runs to 15 residues. V lost 5 bases, J lost 0 bases, and 12 bases lay in between.

This clone was seen a handful of times. The chain recombines TRBV7-9 with TRBJ1-1; D is unclear. Trimming took off 6 bases at V and 4 bases at J, with 3 bases between the two ends. The CDR3 sequence is 10 residues long. Germline CDR1 SEHNR, CDR2 FQNEAQ (reference sequence). The CDR3 region is CASSFTEAFF. In DNA, the CDR3 is TGTGCCAGCAGTTTCACTGAAGCTTTCTTT.

The V gene is TRBV9, the J gene TRBJ2-2; D perhaps matches TRBD2 (6 bases). Germline loops: CDR1 SGDLS, CDR2 YYNGEE. V was cut by 0 bases and J by 7 bases, with 13 bases left in between. This CDR3 has 15 amino acids. CDR3 protein: CASSVGGLLHGELFF. CDR3 in DNA: TGTGCCAGCAGCGTAGGGGGACTCCTACACGGGGAGCTGTTTTTT.

The chain is built from TRBV9 and TRBJ2-7, with a weak D call TRBD1 (6 bases). Trimming took off 3 bases at V and 4 bases at J, with 20 bases between the two ends. CDR3 length equals 16 residues. Germline V gives CDR1 SGDLS, CDR2 YYNGEE. CDR3 in amino acids: CASSGTVEQGPYEQYF. CDR3 DNA: TGTGCCAGCAGCGGAACCGTTGAACAGGGACCTTACGAGCAGTACTTC.

The chain links TRBV11-3 to TRBJ2-7; D remains unclear. The germline gives CDR1 SGHNT, CDR2 YENEEA. V was clipped by 0 bases and J by 4 bases, with 4 bases between them. This CDR3 is built from 12 residues. CDR3 region: CASSLEGYEQYF. CDR3 sequence (DNA): TGTGCCAGCAGCTTAGAAGGATACGAGCAGTACTTC.

The chain couples TRBV5-4 to TRBJ2-1, with 10 bases lining up with TRBD2. The CDR3 covers 15 residues. CDR1 and CDR2 from the germline V gene are SGHNT and YYREEE (reference sequence). Unmatched junction bases numbered 1, after V lost 4 bases and J lost 0 bases. CDR3 in DNA: TGTGCCAGCAGCCCTAGCGGGAGCTCCTACAATGAGCAGTTCTTC. Translation: CASSPSGSSYNEQFF.

The chain recombines TRBV6-5 with TRBJ1-2, with TRBD1 identical over 7 bases. Germline V gene data show CDR1 as MNHEY and CDR2 as SVGAGI. The CDR3 runs 14 residues. Unmatched junction bases numbered 10, after V lost 6 bases and J lost 6 bases. The DNA of the CDR3 is TGTGCCAGCAGCCCTATCAACAGGGGAAATGGCTACACCTTC. Amino acids: CASSPINRGNGYTF.

The chain is built from TRBV11-2 and TRBJ2-1, with D perhaps TRBD2 (6 bases). Per germline, CDR1 SGHAT and CDR2 FQNNGV. CDR3 length equals 17 residues. Between the trimmed V and J ends, which lost 5 bases and 4 bases, there was a span of 21 bases. This chain's CDR3 is CASSLSRDSRPYNEQFF. In nucleotides, the CDR3 is TGTGCCAGCAGCCTTAGCCGGGACTCAAGACCTTACAATGAGCAGTTCTTC.

V gene TRBV29-1 combines with J gene TRBJ2-3, with 14 bases fitting TRBD2. The length of the CDR3 is 16 residues. Germline V gene data show CDR1 as SQVTM and CDR2 as ANQGSEA. With 4 bases clipped from V and 2 bases from J, the junction kept 5 bases outside the gene matches. In nucleotides, the CDR3 is TGCAGCGTTGGACAGGGACTAGCGGGAGACACAGATACGCAGTATTTT. Translation: CSVGQGLAGDTDTQYF.